This T cell receptor beta chain was recorded in a study of T cell responses to AZD1222 COVID-19 vaccine. Study results and caveats: In all cases, repertoires were sampled only after the peak T cell response.

CDR1 and CDR2 (germline): KGHSH, LQKENI. The V gene lost 6 bases and the J gene lost 0 bases, with 14 bases spanning the gap. This CDR3 is built from 16 residues. Comment on this clone: Its antigen remains unknown.

Assay used: immunoSEQ multiplex PCR; TCRdb lists only in-frame clones, some missing. The sample shows approximately 89,000 clones, roughly 86% of them seen only once. The chain combines TRBV18 with TRBJ1-4; D remains ambiguous. Specimen: peripheral blood, collected 28 days after the second AZD1222 dose. The source of this sequence is an adult who received the AZD1222 COVID-19 vaccine. In DNA form, the CDR3 reads TGTGCCAGCTCCCTATTTGACCTAGCAACTAATGAAAAACTGTTTTTT. It codes for CASSLFDLATNEKLFF.